A selection of T cell receptor beta chains follows, all from one sample in a study of T cell changes during pregnancy in multiple sclerosis. Clones were read by immunoSEQ multiplex PCR, and TCRdb kept only the in-frame ones, dropping some. Among under 80,000 clones listed, roughly 90% were seen once. The specimen comprised peripheral blood, sampled in the second trimester of pregnancy. The origin of the receptors is a female donor with multiple sclerosis, enrolled in a pregnancy study. Each CDR3 is given with its conserved first and last residue. Each record gives: clone size, V gene, D gene, J gene, CDR3 protein, CDR3 DNA. The D gene is left open where the match is weak. Clone size is given for some rows only: seen once, a few or many times, or a class if the clone is expanded.

NA	TRBV7-9	NA	TRBJ2-5	CASSPGYGETQYF	TGTGCCAGCAGCCCAGGGTACGGGGAGACCCAGTACTTC
few	TRBV5-1	TRBD1	TRBJ1-2	CASSPSYGTGTYGYTF	TGCGCCAGCAGCCCCTCTTATGGGACAGGGACCTATGGCTACACCTTC
NA	TRBV9	TRBD2	TRBJ2-2	CASSVVISGTTGELFF	TGTGCCAGCAGCGTAGTAATTAGCGGGACCACCGGGGAGCTGTTTTTT
NA	TRBV7-9	TRBD1	TRBJ2-7	CAGGGTGIYEQYF	TGTGCCGGGGGCGGGACAGGGATATACGAGCAGTACTTC
once	TRBV6-1	TRBD2	TRBJ2-7	CARISGRMGNF	TGTGCCAGAATTAGCGGGAGGATGGGAAACTTC
once	TRBV9	TRBD1	TRBJ1-1	CASSALDRVRDTEAFF	TGTGCCAGCAGCGCGCTCGACAGGGTCCGAGACACTGAAGCTTTCTTT
NA	TRBV7-9	NA	TRBJ2-7	CASSLAPFYEQYF	TGTGCCAGCAGCTTAGCCCCTTTTTACGAGCAGTACTTC
NA	TRBV27	NA	TRBJ1-6	CASSLGGNSPLHF	TGTGCCAGCAGTCTCGGGGGGAATTCACCCCTCCACTTT
NA	TRBV19	NA	TRBJ2-1	CASSMGSGDYNEQFF	TGTGCCAGTAGTATGGGGTCGGGGGATTACAATGAGCAGTTCTTC
once	TRBV30	NA	TRBJ1-1	CAWSVFREAFF	TGTGCCTGGAGTGTATTCAGAGAAGCTTTCTTT
NA	TRBV19	NA	TRBJ1-3	CASINSGPIFSGNTIYF	TGTGCCAGTATAAATTCAGGTCCCATCTTCTCTGGAAACACCATATATTTT
NA	TRBV6-6	NA	TRBJ1-5	CASSFEHFGNQPQHF	TGTGCCAGCAGTTTCGAGCATTTTGGCAATCAGCCCCAGCATTTT
NA	TRBV18	TRBD1	TRBJ1-3	CASSPRQGAFSGNTIYF	TGTGCCAGCTCACCTAGACAGGGGGCTTTTTCTGGAAACACCATATATTTT
NA	TRBV5-1	NA	TRBJ2-1	CASSSGQVQSNEQFF	TGCGCCAGCAGCTCAGGGCAGGTGCAAAGCAATGAGCAGTTCTTC
once	TRBV7-2	TRBD2	TRBJ2-3	CASSLASELAGSTDTQYF	TGTGCCAGCAGCTTAGCGAGCGAACTAGCGGGAAGCACAGATACGCAGTATTTT
NA	TRBV15	NA	TRBJ2-2	CATSQSKQGGTGELFF	TGTGCCACCAGCCAGAGTAAGCAGGGGGGCACCGGGGAGCTGTTTTTT
NA	TRBV29-1	NA	TRBJ2-7	CSVLLAVSYEQYF	TGCAGCGTTTTGTTGGCGGTCTCCTACGAGCAGTACTTC
NA	TRBV6-4	NA	TRBJ2-7	CASSEGQGPIYEQYF	TGTGCCAGCAGTGAGGGCCAGGGTCCAATCTACGAGCAGTACTTC
NA	TRBV7-9	TRBD1	TRBJ1-1	CASSTWTGNTEAFF	TGTGCCAGCAGCACCTGGACAGGGAACACTGAAGCTTTCTTT
NA	TRBV7-9	NA	TRBJ2-3	CASRLGTQGDTQYF	TGTGCCAGCAGATTAGGCACTCAGGGAGATACGCAGTATTTT
NA	TRBV2	NA	TRBJ2-2	CASSVRLAANTGELFF	TGTGCCAGCAGTGTGCGGCTAGCCGCGAACACCGGGGAGCTGTTTTTT
NA	TRBV18	TRBD1	TRBJ1-4	CASSPPGQGSEKLFF	TGTGCCAGCTCACCCCCGGGACAGGGAAGTGAAAAACTGTTTTTT
NA	TRBV7-2	TRBD2	TRBJ2-5	CASSLGLAGGQETQYF	TGTGCCAGCAGCTTAGGACTAGCGGGGGGCCAAGAGACCCAGTACTTC
NA	TRBV4-3	TRBD2	TRBJ2-1	CASSQDPAGGYNEQFF	TGCGCCAGCAGCCAAGACCCAGCGGGGGGGTACAATGAGCAGTTCTTC
NA	TRBV2	TRBD2	TRBJ2-2	CASSYSGEGGELFF	TGTGCCAGCAGCTATAGCGGGGAGGGCGGGGAGCTGTTTTTT
once	TRBV2	NA	TRBJ2-2	CASSEDAHGELFF	TGTGCCAGCAGTGAAGACGCACACGGGGAGCTGTTTTTT
NA	TRBV5-1	TRBD2	TRBJ2-2	CASSAILAGNTGELFF	TGCGCCAGCAGCGCTATACTAGCGGGGAACACCGGGGAGCTGTTTTTT
once	TRBV19	NA	TRBJ1-1	CASSQQVNTEAFF	TGTGCCAGTAGTCAACAGGTGAACACTGAAGCTTTCTTT
NA	TRBV7-8	TRBD2	TRBJ2-7	CASSLWVGGDKYYEQYF	TGTGCCAGCAGCTTATGGGTTGGGGGGGATAAGTACTACGAGCAGTACTTC
NA	TRBV7-2	TRBD1	TRBJ2-7	CASSLDRALYEQYF	TGTGCCAGCAGCTTGGACAGGGCCCTCTACGAGCAGTACTTC
once	TRBV7-8	NA	TRBJ2-1	CASSTGSLTAYNEQFF	TGTGCCAGCAGCACAGGGTCCCTCACCGCCTACAATGAGCAGTTCTTC
NA	TRBV5-6	TRBD1	TRBJ1-2	CASSWGQGGYGYTF	TGTGCCAGCAGCTGGGGACAGGGGGGCTATGGCTACACCTTC
NA	TRBV30	NA	TRBJ2-7	CAWSGGGYEQYF	TGTGCCTGGAGTGGAGGGGGCTACGAGCAGTACTTC
NA	TRBV11-2	TRBD1	TRBJ1-4	CASSLPGQGSEKLFF	TGTGCCAGCAGTTTACCGGGACAGGGGTCGGAAAAACTGTTTTTT
NA	TRBV5-8	NA	TRBJ2-7	CASSWRRGINEQYF	TGTGCCAGCAGCTGGCGTAGGGGTATCAACGAGCAGTACTTC
NA	TRBV15	NA	TRBJ2-1	CATSKADPQQFF	TGTGCCACCAGCAAGGCGGATCCTCAGCAGTTCTTC
NA	TRBV5-1	TRBD2	TRBJ2-3	CASSFFSSGGKDTQYF	TGCGCCAGCAGCTTCTTCTCTAGCGGGGGGAAGGATACGCAGTATTTT
NA	TRBV7-2	NA	TRBJ1-2	CASSRGQGQIANYGYTF	TGTGCCAGCAGCCGAGGACAAGGGCAGATTGCTAACTATGGCTACACCTTC
NA	TRBV18	NA	TRBJ2-6	CASSPRGSGANVLTF	TGTGCCAGCTCGCCAAGGGGTTCTGGGGCCAACGTCCTGACTTTC
NA	TRBV2	NA	TRBJ1-6	CASSQDGGSLRSPLHF	TGTGCCAGCAGCCAAGACGGAGGATCCCTTCGGTCACCCCTCCACTTT
NA	TRBV18	TRBD1	TRBJ2-5	CASSPLAGGTETQYF	TGTGCCAGCTCACCATTGGCAGGGGGTACGGAGACCCAGTACTTC
NA	TRBV29-1	TRBD1	TRBJ1-5	CSVEDPQGGPAPQHF	TGCAGCGTTGAAGATCCCCAGGGGGGACCAGCGCCCCAGCATTTT
NA	TRBV2	TRBD1	TRBJ2-1	CASSGDSQYNEQFF	TGTGCCAGCAGTGGGGACAGCCAATACAATGAGCAGTTCTTC
NA	TRBV6-5	NA	TRBJ2-3	CASSYSAVSTDTQYF	TGTGCCAGCAGTTACTCAGCGGTTAGCACAGATACGCAGTATTTT